This T cell receptor (beta chain) was recovered during a study of metastatic and nonmetastatic thyroid tumors. Study overall: The comparison covered peripheral blood and tumor or nodule tissue in malignant and benign thyroid patients. General study findings and limits: Significantly higher TCR beta diversity was reportedly seen in malignant thyroid tumors than benign nodules, in blood and tumor.

As handled by the study authors: Construction of a distant-metastasis classifier for papillary thyroid cancer relied on CDR3 differences across clinicopathological groups. TCRdb re-processed the PCR reads through MiXCR. The V and J calls were not made by the authors but by TCRdb's processing. Of 30,000 to 35,000 clones in the sample, around 30% were seen once. Germline CDR1 and CDR2: MNHEY and SVGAGI. The CDR3 covers 18 residues. No treatment had been given to any patient before thyroid surgery. This clone showed up just a few times. What it binds is unknown. Germline and junction disagree at one end, which may indicate a read error.

This TCR came from a female donor with papillary thyroid cancer or a benign thyroid nodule (not recorded which). Some clones in this sample may be carry-over from other donors' samples. The chain joins TRBV6-5 to TRBJ2-1; 8 nucleotides align to TRBD2. Input material: blood. The CDR3 here is CAGSRGTRGRRVGNEQFF. The CDR3 DNA is TGTGCCGGCAGTAGAGGGACTAGAGGGAGGCGGGTGGGTAATGAGCAGTTCTTC.